This T cell receptor beta chain derives from a study of blood T cell repertoires in COVID-19. Study at large: Spain, Italy and the United States supplied samples that represented acute and convalescent COVID-19. T cells, B-cell-depleted T cells, or PBMCs provided the cDNA or gDNA that served as material.

As handled by the study authors: From reference gene primer amplification, estimates of nucleated cell counts were derived. Clones were sequenced by immunoSEQ multiplex PCR, and TCRdb holds only the in-frame ones, with some missing. For V, J and clone size, that table is used; D and trimming come from the DNA. The table records about 190,000 clones, 87% of them present only once. In germline, CDR1 is SNHLY, CDR2 FYNNEI. The V end was cut by 4 bases, the J end by 5 bases, with 6 bases between. The CDR3 runs to 12 residues. This TCR was recovered from a man aged 60 to 69 with active or convalescent COVID-19. The sample comprised peripheral blood. The rearrangement links TRBV2 to TRBJ2-4; D call uncertain. DNA of the CDR3: TGTGCCAGCAGTGGAGGCGAAAACATTCAGTACTTC. It translates to CASSGGENIQYF.